Shown below are 7 T cell receptor beta chains from a single sample sequenced in a study of blood T cell repertoires in COVID-19 (dated by TCRdb to between 2020 and 2021). The library was obtained by the immunoSEQ multiplex PCR assay. TCRdb retrieved this table from immuneACCESS and kept in-frame rearrangements only. Not all clones are present; in checked studies, unresolved V genes account for under half, and no reason is known for the remainder. In all, the sample holds roughly 380,000 clones, and over 75% of those were seen once. The leading ten clones occupy about 1.4% of the sample. Sequencing was done on a sample of peripheral blood. These receptors all stem from a middle-aged woman with COVID-19, enrolled during active disease.

This clone was picked up a small number of times. The rearrangement joins TRBV19 to TRBJ2-5, with a tentative D call TRBD1 (6 bases). This CDR3 spans 17 amino acids. V was shortened by 7 bases and J by 1 base, with 22 bases between the two germline ends. CDR1 is LNHDA and CDR2 is SQIVND in the germline V gene (reference sequence). The CDR3, as DNA: TGTGCCAGTACCTCCCGAGGGGGTAGGTTTGTCCAAGAGACCCAGTACTTC. Its translation is CASTSRGGRFVQETQYF.

The rearrangement uses TRBV20-1 and TRBJ1-1; tentatively, D is TRBD1 (6 bases). Trimming left V 3 bases short and J 3 bases short, with 11 bases between. From germline, CDR1 is DFQATT and CDR2 SNEGSKA (reference sequence). The CDR3 is 13 amino acids. This CDR3 is CSASKDSYTEAFF. The CDR3, as DNA: TGCAGTGCTAGTAAGGACAGCTACACTGAAGCTTTCTTT.

V gene TRBV4-1 combines with J gene TRBJ2-3, with 7 bases that match TRBD1. Germline-derived CDR1 and CDR2 are MGHRA and YSYEKL. Trimming cost V 8 bases and J 1 base; bases outside gene matches: 9. The CDR3 runs 15 residues. CDR3 bases: TGCGCCAGCCGCCCCCCGGGGACAGGCACAGATACGCAGTATTTT. Translation: CASRPPGTGTDTQYF.

This chain joins TRBV28 and TRBJ1-3; 7 bases match TRBD1. The CDR3 consists of 15 residues. Germline V gene sequence: CDR1 MDHEN, CDR2 SYDVKM. V gave up 11 bases and J gave up 0 bases; unmatched junction bases: 10. The DNA of the CDR3 is TGTGCCGCCCGTAACAGGGGCATCTCTGGAAACACCATATATTTT. It yields the protein CAARNRGISGNTIYF.

The genes are TRBV7-2 and TRBJ1-2; 11 nucleotides align to TRBD1. Germline-derived CDR1 and CDR2 are SGHTA and FQGNSA. Trimming removed 1 base from V and 8 bases from J; junction bases left unmatched: 9. This CDR3 has 16 residues. Here the CDR3 reads CASSLVMGQGVGGYTF. In DNA, the CDR3 is TGTGCCAGCAGCTTAGTTATGGGACAGGGGGTTGGGGGCTACACCTTC.

This sequence joins TRBV29-1 and TRBJ2-7, with a tentative D call TRBD1 (6 bases). This CDR3 is 13 amino acids long. Per the germline V gene, CDR1 is SQVTM and CDR2 is ANQGSEA. The V end lost 5 bases, the J end lost 0 bases, and 11 bases lay between the germline ends. The DNA of the CDR3 is TGCAGCGTTATTGACAGGTTCTCCTACGAGCAGTACTTC. Amino acids: CSVIDRFSYEQYF.

This clone is a singleton in its sample. The genes are TRBV6-5 and TRBJ1-6, with D perhaps matching TRBD1 (6 bases). Deletions cut 4 bases from V and 3 bases from J, with 13 bases between. This CDR3 comprises 16 residues. Germline V gene sequence: CDR1 MNHEY, CDR2 SVGAGI. The CDR3 DNA sequence: TGTGCCAGCAGTTGGACACCGGGACACTATAATTCACCCCTCCACTTT. Residues: CASSWTPGHYNSPLHF.